The sample holds a few counts of the clone carrying this T cell receptor (beta chain). The target antigen is unknown. Sequencing used immunoSEQ multiplex PCR; TCRdb keeps in-frame clones, though not all of them. This table has about 45,000 clones, around 80% appearing once. The sample comes from a study of OX40 agonist ivuxolimab in advanced cancers. About the research overall: Patients receiving dose escalation had hepatocellular carcinoma, melanoma, renal cell or head and neck cancer.

Study-level results: Dosing at 0.1 to 3.0 mg/kg was accompanied by clonal expansion of CD4+ and CD8+ blood T cells by week 6.

The CDR3 length is 14 residues. V lost 3 bases to trimming and J lost 7 bases; unmatched junction nucleotides: 6. Germline V gene data show CDR1 as SGHTA and CDR2 as FQGNSA. The sample consisted of CD4+ or CD8+ T cells sorted from blood, taken in a trial of the OX40 agonist ivuxolimab. The sequence was obtained from an adult with an advanced solid tumor such as melanoma, head and neck, liver or kidney cancer. V and J are TRBV7-2 and TRBJ2-7; 10 nucleotides align to TRBD1. This CDR3 reads CASSFVPGQGEQYF. As DNA, the CDR3 is TGTGCCAGCAGCTTCGTACCGGGACAGGGGGAGCAGTACTTC. The complete variable domain, with remaining parts taken from reference TRBV7-2 and TRBJ2-7, reads GAGVSQSPSNKVTEKGKDVELRCDPISGHTALYWYRQSLGQGLEFLIYFQGNSAPDKSGLPSDRFSAERTGGSVSTLTIQRTQQEDSAVYLCASSFVPGQGEQYFGPGTRLTVT.